This entry describes one TCR beta chain. Its antigen is unidentified. This sample is part of a study of vaccination and CD4 T cells after COVID-19. Treatment here: approximately nine-day PBMC culture with coronavirus spike peptide pools or control peptides (ViraFEST assay). ViraFEST expanded antigen-specific T cells with peptide pools, then sequenced TCRs. The study sequenced cultured CD4+ T cell DNA using the Oncomine TCR Beta short-read assay. Each CDR3 protein gets one entry after TCRdb re-called the PCR reads with MiXCR. Among approximately 16,000 distinct CDR3 sequences, 70% were seen once, and the ten largest hold approximately 16%. V lost 5 bases and J lost 4, with 11 bases in between. This CDR3 contains 13 residues. Germline V gene lookup returns CDR1 MNHNS and CDR2 SASEGT.

The rearrangement uses TRBV6-1 and TRBJ2-5, with D maybe TRBD2 (6 bases). Sequenced input: CD4+ T cells from blood, cultured in vitro. The clonotype originates from a human donor who had recovered from COVID-19. This CDR3 reads CASSRWGGETQYF. The CDR3 DNA follows: TGTGCCAGCAGTAGGTGGGGAGGAGAGACCCAGTACTTC.